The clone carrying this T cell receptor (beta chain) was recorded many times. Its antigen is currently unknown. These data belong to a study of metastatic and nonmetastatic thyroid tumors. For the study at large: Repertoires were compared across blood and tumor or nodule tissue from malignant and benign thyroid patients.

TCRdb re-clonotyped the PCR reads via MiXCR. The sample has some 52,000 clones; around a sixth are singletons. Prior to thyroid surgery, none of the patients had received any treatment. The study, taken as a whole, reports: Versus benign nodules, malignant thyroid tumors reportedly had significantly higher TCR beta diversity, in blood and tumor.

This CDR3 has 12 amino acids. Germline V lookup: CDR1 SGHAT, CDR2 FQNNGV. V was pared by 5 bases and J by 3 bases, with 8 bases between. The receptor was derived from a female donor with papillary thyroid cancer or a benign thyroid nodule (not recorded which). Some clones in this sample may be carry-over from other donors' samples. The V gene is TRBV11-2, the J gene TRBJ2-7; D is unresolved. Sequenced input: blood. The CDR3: CASSVGSYEQYF. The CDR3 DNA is TGTGCCAGCAGCGTGGGCAGCTACGAGCAGTACTTC.